This entry lists 26 T cell receptor beta chains sequenced from one sample in a study of glioma-infiltrating T cells. TCR alpha and beta CDR3 regions were amplified from RNA using iRepertoire nested multiplex PCR. Each CDR3 protein is one row after TCRdb ran MiXCR on the multiplex PCR reads. This table has around 190,000 distinct CDR3 sequences, around 32% appearing once. The specimen was glioma tissue, nonneoplastic brain tissue, or PBMCs (not recorded which). The receptor source for this set is a human donor with low-grade glioma or glioblastoma, undergoing nonglioma brain surgery, or in good health (not recorded which).

This clonotype has ten or more counts. V usage is TRBV4-3 and J usage is TRBJ2-5; D unresolved. The ends were cut back, 1 base at V and 5 bases at J, with 8 bases in the middle. The CDR3 length is 13 residues. From germline, CDR1 is LGHNA and CDR2 YSLEER. CDR3: CASSQGEAETQYF. The CDR3 coding sequence is TGCGCCAGCAGCCAAGGTGAAGCCGAGACCCAGTACTTC.

With respect to this clonotype: A much larger clone sits a single nucleotide away, making a read error possible. The chain links TRBV18 to TRBJ2-3; D ambiguous. The V end was cut by 1 base, the J end by 4 bases, with 12 bases between. Germline CDR1 KGHSH, CDR2 LQKENI. The CDR3 is 15 residues long. The CDR3 DNA sequence: TGTGCCAGCTCACCACAGGAAATGTGGGCAGATACGCAGTATTTT. This translates into CASSPQEMWADTQYF.

This clonotype was picked up many times. This chain links TRBV4-2 with TRBJ2-7, with a tentative D call TRBD1 (6 bases). Germline CDR1 reads LGHNA; CDR2 reads YNFKEQ. Trimming stripped 0 bases from V and 2 bases from J, with 11 bases between. This CDR3 is 15 amino acids long. In DNA form, the CDR3 reads TGTGCCAGCAGCCAAGATAACAGGGTTGCCTACGAGCAGTACTTC. This codes for CASSQDNRVAYEQYF.

This clonotype showed up just a few times. CDR3 sequence (DNA): TGTGCCAGCAGCCAAGACTACAGCTACGAGCAGTACTTC. It specifies CASSQDYSYEQYF. This chain links TRBV3-1 with TRBJ2-7; D remains unclear. V was clipped by 0 bases and J by 3 bases, with 6 bases between them. The CDR3 covers 13 residues. Germline lookup yields CDR1 LGHDT and CDR2 YNNKEL (reference sequence).

Many counts were recorded for this clonotype. This chain connects TRBV12-3 or TRBV12-4 to TRBJ1-2; TRBD1 matches 8 bases. After removal of 4 bases from V and 8 bases from J, the junction contained 9 bases not matched to a gene. The CDR3 is 14 residues long. This CDR3 reads CASSSSGTGFGYTF. The CDR3 DNA follows: TGTGCCAGCAGTTCCTCCGGGACAGGTTTCGGCTACACCTTC.

The gene calls are TRBV12-3 or TRBV12-4 and TRBJ2-5; D is uncertain. The CDR3 consists of 15 residues. V lost 4 bases and J 9 bases, leaving 21 bases between the germline ends. CDR3 nucleotide sequence: TGTGCCAGCAGTTCCCGAGGCATAAGGCAAGGGCCCCAGTACTTC. Amino acids: CASSSRGIRQGPQYF.

The sample holds many counts of this clonotype. The J gene is TRBJ1-1, the V gene TRBV2; D is unresolved. Trimming took off 2 bases at V and 8 bases at J, with 12 bases between the two ends. Germline values: CDR1 SNHLY, CDR2 FYNNEI. CDR3 length: 13 amino acids. The chain's CDR3 is CASSERSTSEAFF. CDR3 nucleotides: TGTGCCAGCAGTGAACGTTCAACATCCGAAGCTTTCTTT. The complete variable domain, with remaining parts taken from reference TRBV2 and TRBJ1-1, reads EPEVTQTPSHQVTQMGQEVILRCVPISNHLYFYWYRQILGQKVEFLVSFYNNEISEKSEIFDDQFSVERPDGSNFTLKIRSTKLEDSAMYFCASSERSTSEAFFGQGTRLTVV.

This clonotype was picked up a small number of times. CDR3 DNA sequence: TGTGCCAGCAGCTTAGGCGGACAAGGTCCCAATCAGCCCCAGCATTTT. Amino acids: CASSLGGQGPNQPQHF. The rearrangement links TRBV7-9 to TRBJ1-5, with D possibly TRBD1 on 5 matching bases. This CDR3 spans 16 amino acids. The germline V gene has CDR1 SEHNR and CDR2 FQNEAQ (reference sequence). The V gene lost 1 base and the J gene lost 3 bases, with 13 bases spanning the gap.

The CDR3 region has the DNA TGTGCCAGCAGTTACTCACCCCTCCGGGAGACTAGCGGGAGTATCTACGAGCAGTACTTC. It codes for CASSYSPLRETSGSIYEQYF. This chain joins TRBV6-2 or TRBV6-3 and TRBJ2-7; 12 positions agree with TRBD2. The CDR3 runs 20 residues. V lost 0 bases and J lost 3; bases outside the gene matches: 15. Germline loops: CDR1 MNHEY, CDR2 SVGEGT.

The table lists this clonotype with a few counts. The rearrangement uses TRBV12-3 or TRBV12-4 and TRBJ1-5; no reliable D call. V was pared by 6 bases and J by 5 bases, with 17 bases between. The CDR3 is 15 amino acids. The CDR3 is CASSRTWELDQPQHF. Written as DNA, the CDR3 is TGTGCCAGCAGCCGGACTTGGGAACTCGATCAGCCCCAGCATTTT.

The chain combines TRBV4-3 with TRBJ1-2, with D uncertain. CDR1 is LGHNA and CDR2 is YSLEER in the germline V gene. The CDR3 is made up of 15 amino acids. V lost 0 bases, J lost 8 bases, and 16 bases lay in between. CDR3 sequence: CASSQDVQVGGGYTF. CDR3 coding DNA: TGCGCCAGCAGCCAAGACGTCCAGGTGGGCGGCGGCTACACCTTC.

This clonotype was seen repeatedly, ten times or more. The chain joins TRBV19 to TRBJ2-2; D not resolved. The germline V gene has CDR1 LNHDA and CDR2 SQIVND (reference sequence). This CDR3 spans 15 amino acids. The V gene lost 3 bases and the J gene lost 5 bases, with 13 bases spanning the gap. CDR3 DNA sequence: TGTGCCAGTAGTATTCCGGGCCTGGGAACCGGGGAGCTGTTTTTT. Translating gives CASSIPGLGTGELFF.

On this clonotype: A junction boundary mismatches the germline segment, possibly from a read error. The chain recombines TRBV27 with TRBJ1-5; possible D gene TRBD1, 6 bases. The CDR3 runs 16 residues. The germline CDR1 and CDR2 sequences are MNHEY and SMNVEV (reference sequence). The CDR3 DNA reads TGTGCCAGCAGTCTAGGGACAAGGCGAAGGGATCAGCCCAAGCATTTT. Protein: CASSLGTRRRDQPKHF.

This clonotype was seen ten or more times. V usage is TRBV7-2 and J usage is TRBJ1-5; D is undetermined. Trimming took 2 bases from V and 0 from J, leaving 11 bases between them. The CDR3 contains 16 residues. Germline V gene data show CDR1 as SGHTA and CDR2 as FQGNSA. In DNA form, the CDR3 reads TGTGCCAGCAGCTTAAACGGAATATTTAGCAATCAGCCCCAGCATTTT. Protein: CASSLNGIFSNQPQHF. Using reference TRBV7-2 and TRBJ1-5 for the parts outside the CDR3, the full variable domain is GAGVSQSPSNKVTEKGKDVELRCDPISGHTALYWYRQSLGQGLEFLIYFQGNSAPDKSGLPSDRFSAERTGGSVSTLTIQRTQQEDSAVYLCASSLNGIFSNQPQHFGDGTRLSIL.

This clonotype was observed at least ten times. The genes are TRBV20-1 and TRBJ2-7, with D possibly being TRBD1 (5 bases). Trimming took off 1 base at V and 5 bases at J, with 15 bases between the two ends. Germline V gene sequence: CDR1 DFQATT, CDR2 SNEGSKA (reference sequence). The length of the CDR3 is 14 residues. The CDR3 loop reads CSARARQYPHEQYF. CDR3 nucleotide sequence: TGCAGTGCTAGAGCCCGACAGTATCCCCACGAGCAGTACTTC.

Only a few counts were recorded for this clonotype. The V call is TRBV18, the J call TRBJ2-1, with TRBD1 matching 7 bases. The J segment lost 5 bases and the V segment lost 6 bases, leaving 10 bases of the junction unmatched. Per germline, CDR1 KGHSH and CDR2 LQKENI. There are 15 residues in the CDR3. Here the CDR3 reads CASSPRQGGHNEQFF. The DNA for the CDR3 is TGTGCCAGCTCCCCCCGACAGGGTGGCCACAATGAGCAGTTCTTC.

To note about this clonotype: A clone one base away is much larger, so this may be a read error. The chain employs TRBV6-6 and TRBJ1-1; D unresolved. V lost 6 bases, J lost 1 base, and 27 bases lay in between. Germline V gene data show CDR1 as MNHNY and CDR2 as SVGAGI (reference sequence). The CDR3 covers 19 residues. CDR3: CASSHITGLPWKRNTEAFF. The CDR3 bases are TGTGCCAGCAGCCATATCACTGGACTGCCGTGGAAACGGAACACTGAAGCTTTCTTT.

In nucleotides, the CDR3 is TGCGCCAGCAGCTTGGCGGCCCGAAGAACCACAGATACGCAGTATTTT. Protein sequence: CASSLAARRTTDTQYF. This chain uses TRBV5-1 with TRBJ2-3; D remains ambiguous. Germline CDR1 reads SGHRS; CDR2 reads YFSETQ. The CDR3 covers 16 residues. V lost 0 bases and J 2 bases, leaving 13 bases between the germline ends.

This clonotype was found many times. The CDR3 region has the DNA TGTGCCAGCAGCACCGACCCGGGGGTGCGGGAAAAACTGTTTTTT. Its translation: CASSTDPGVREKLFF. V and J are TRBV7-2 and TRBJ1-4; the D gene is possibly TRBD1 (5 bases). V was pared by 5 bases and J by 8 bases, with 18 bases between. Germline V gene data show CDR1 as SGHTA and CDR2 as FQGNSA. This CDR3 is built from 15 residues.

At least ten counts were recorded for this clonotype. This chain uses TRBV4-3 with TRBJ2-7; D is perhaps TRBD1 (5 bases). Germline CDR1 reads LGHNA; CDR2 reads YSLEER. The length of the CDR3 is 14 residues. Deletions cut 2 bases from V and 3 bases from J, with 11 bases between. DNA of the CDR3: TGCGCCAGCAGCCAAACCAGGGTCATCTACGAGCAGTACTTC. This encodes CASSQTRVIYEQYF.

This clonotype was seen many times. V and J are TRBV4-1 and TRBJ1-5, with no clear D. CDR1 MGHRA and CDR2 YSYEKL come from the germline V gene. V was pared by 1 base and J by 4 bases, with 5 bases between. The CDR3 spans 13 residues. The CDR3 DNA reads TGCGCCAGCAGCCAAGGAATAAATCAGCCCCAGCATTTT. This translates into CASSQGINQPQHF.

Remarks on this clonotype: One base away lies a much larger clone, so this may be a sequencing read error. This chain connects TRBV7-2 to TRBJ2-5; weak D call: TRBD2 (6 bases). The CDR3 covers 15 residues. V dropped 0 bases and J dropped 7 bases, with 15 bases sitting between them. The germline gives CDR1 SGHTA, CDR2 FQGNSA. CDR3 bases: TGTGCCAGCAGCTTAGCTGCCATCACGGAGGGGACCCAGTACTTC. Translating it yields CASSLAAITEGTQYF.

In this sample, this clonotype turned up once. The rearrangement uses TRBV3-1 and TRBJ2-5; D is uncertain. Germline CDR1 LGHDT, CDR2 YNNKEL (reference sequence). The CDR3 covers 15 residues. V was trimmed by 1 base and J by 1 base, leaving 10 bases between them. The CDR3 DNA is TGTGCCAGCAGCCAAGGGTTTGGATCCCAAGAGACCCAGTACTTC. This encodes CASSQGFGSQETQYF.

This clonotype was recorded many times. The J gene is TRBJ2-5, the V gene TRBV27; D could derive from TRBD1 or TRBD2 (5 bases each). Trimming took off 0 bases at V and 1 base at J, with 15 bases between the two ends. Germline CDR1 is MNHEY and CDR2 is SMNVEV (reference sequence). This CDR3 region has 17 residues. DNA of the CDR3: TGTGCCAGCAGTTTATCGTGGGGCAGACTACCCCAAGAGACCCAGTACTTC. Protein product: CASSLSWGRLPQETQYF.

Regarding this clonotype: Since a much larger clone is just one base distant, this may be a read error. J is TRBJ1-4 and V is TRBV4-3; no firm D call. Germline-derived CDR1 and CDR2 are LGHNA and YSLEER. The CDR3 is 16 residues long. The CDR3 reads CASSREMDPTNEKMFF. Here the CDR3 DNA reads TGCGCCAGCAGCCGAGAGATGGATCCAACTAATGAAAAAATGTTTTTT.

Comments on this clonotype: A much larger clone is a single base away; this may be a read error. The chain joins TRBV11-2 to TRBJ2-7; 13 positions agree with TRBD2. Germline-derived CDR1 and CDR2 are SGHAT and FQNNGV. CDR3 length equals 17 residues. The CDR3 loop reads CASSQGLTSGRYGEQYF. CDR3 in DNA: TGCGCCAGCAGCCAAGGTCTGACTAGCGGGAGGTATGGCGAGCAGTACTTC.